This TCR beta chain appears in the sequencing data of a study of beta chain features in type 1 diabetes. This CDR3 contains 14 residues. Germline-derived CDR1 and CDR2 are SGHDT and YYEEEE. Trimming stripped 0 bases from V and 12 bases from J, with 16 bases between. What was sequenced were expressed TCRB transcripts, since all of the isolated RNA had been reverse transcribed. Sequencing used immunoSEQ multiplex PCR; TCRdb keeps in-frame clones, though not all of them. This table has about 150,000 clones, over 8.5% appearing once. The V call is TRBV5-6, the J call TRBJ2-1; D is ambiguous. The TCR was taken from a young man in good health. Material: central memory CD4+ T cells from blood. CDR3 DNA: TGTGCCAGCAGCTTGGATCCCGAAGGGAACGGGCAGTTCTTC. This translates into CASSLDPEGNGQFF.